The TCR beta chain described here comes from a study of blood T cell repertoires in COVID-19. Data came from immunoSEQ multiplex PCR; TCRdb stores just in-frame clones and leaves some out. The sample has around 400,000 clones, roughly 88% seen once; the top ten hold about 1.5%. This CDR3 is built from 16 residues. The junction had 4 bases not matched to a gene; V was cut back by 4 bases and J by 0 bases. CDR1 and CDR2 (germline): MNHEY, SVGAGI. This receptor was obtained from a young woman who had been exposed to COVID-19. The V call is TRBV6-5, the J call TRBJ1-5; TRBD1 aligns across 9 bases. The sequencing input was PBMCs or T cells enriched from blood (not recorded which). The CDR3 loop is CASSSDRGYSNQPQHF. CDR3 DNA: TGTGCCAGCAGTTCCGACAGGGGGTATAGCAATCAGCCCCAGCATTTT.